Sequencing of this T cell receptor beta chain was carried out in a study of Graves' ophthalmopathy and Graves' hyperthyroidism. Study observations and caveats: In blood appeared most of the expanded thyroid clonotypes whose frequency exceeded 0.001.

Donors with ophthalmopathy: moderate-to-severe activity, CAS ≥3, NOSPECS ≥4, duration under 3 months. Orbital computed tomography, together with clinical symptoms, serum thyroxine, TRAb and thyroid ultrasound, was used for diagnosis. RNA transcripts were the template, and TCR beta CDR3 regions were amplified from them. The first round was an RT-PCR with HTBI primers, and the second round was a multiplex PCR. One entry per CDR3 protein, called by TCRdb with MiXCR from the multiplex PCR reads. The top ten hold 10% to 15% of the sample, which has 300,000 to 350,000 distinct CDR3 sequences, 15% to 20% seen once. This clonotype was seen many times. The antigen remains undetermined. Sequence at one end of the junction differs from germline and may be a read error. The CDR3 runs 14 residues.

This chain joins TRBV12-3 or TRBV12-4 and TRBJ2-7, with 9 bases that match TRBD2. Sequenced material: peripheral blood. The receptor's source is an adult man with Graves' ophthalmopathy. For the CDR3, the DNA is TGTGCCAGCAGTCTAGCGGGGTTACCCTACGAGCAGTACTTC. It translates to CASSLAGLPYEQYF.